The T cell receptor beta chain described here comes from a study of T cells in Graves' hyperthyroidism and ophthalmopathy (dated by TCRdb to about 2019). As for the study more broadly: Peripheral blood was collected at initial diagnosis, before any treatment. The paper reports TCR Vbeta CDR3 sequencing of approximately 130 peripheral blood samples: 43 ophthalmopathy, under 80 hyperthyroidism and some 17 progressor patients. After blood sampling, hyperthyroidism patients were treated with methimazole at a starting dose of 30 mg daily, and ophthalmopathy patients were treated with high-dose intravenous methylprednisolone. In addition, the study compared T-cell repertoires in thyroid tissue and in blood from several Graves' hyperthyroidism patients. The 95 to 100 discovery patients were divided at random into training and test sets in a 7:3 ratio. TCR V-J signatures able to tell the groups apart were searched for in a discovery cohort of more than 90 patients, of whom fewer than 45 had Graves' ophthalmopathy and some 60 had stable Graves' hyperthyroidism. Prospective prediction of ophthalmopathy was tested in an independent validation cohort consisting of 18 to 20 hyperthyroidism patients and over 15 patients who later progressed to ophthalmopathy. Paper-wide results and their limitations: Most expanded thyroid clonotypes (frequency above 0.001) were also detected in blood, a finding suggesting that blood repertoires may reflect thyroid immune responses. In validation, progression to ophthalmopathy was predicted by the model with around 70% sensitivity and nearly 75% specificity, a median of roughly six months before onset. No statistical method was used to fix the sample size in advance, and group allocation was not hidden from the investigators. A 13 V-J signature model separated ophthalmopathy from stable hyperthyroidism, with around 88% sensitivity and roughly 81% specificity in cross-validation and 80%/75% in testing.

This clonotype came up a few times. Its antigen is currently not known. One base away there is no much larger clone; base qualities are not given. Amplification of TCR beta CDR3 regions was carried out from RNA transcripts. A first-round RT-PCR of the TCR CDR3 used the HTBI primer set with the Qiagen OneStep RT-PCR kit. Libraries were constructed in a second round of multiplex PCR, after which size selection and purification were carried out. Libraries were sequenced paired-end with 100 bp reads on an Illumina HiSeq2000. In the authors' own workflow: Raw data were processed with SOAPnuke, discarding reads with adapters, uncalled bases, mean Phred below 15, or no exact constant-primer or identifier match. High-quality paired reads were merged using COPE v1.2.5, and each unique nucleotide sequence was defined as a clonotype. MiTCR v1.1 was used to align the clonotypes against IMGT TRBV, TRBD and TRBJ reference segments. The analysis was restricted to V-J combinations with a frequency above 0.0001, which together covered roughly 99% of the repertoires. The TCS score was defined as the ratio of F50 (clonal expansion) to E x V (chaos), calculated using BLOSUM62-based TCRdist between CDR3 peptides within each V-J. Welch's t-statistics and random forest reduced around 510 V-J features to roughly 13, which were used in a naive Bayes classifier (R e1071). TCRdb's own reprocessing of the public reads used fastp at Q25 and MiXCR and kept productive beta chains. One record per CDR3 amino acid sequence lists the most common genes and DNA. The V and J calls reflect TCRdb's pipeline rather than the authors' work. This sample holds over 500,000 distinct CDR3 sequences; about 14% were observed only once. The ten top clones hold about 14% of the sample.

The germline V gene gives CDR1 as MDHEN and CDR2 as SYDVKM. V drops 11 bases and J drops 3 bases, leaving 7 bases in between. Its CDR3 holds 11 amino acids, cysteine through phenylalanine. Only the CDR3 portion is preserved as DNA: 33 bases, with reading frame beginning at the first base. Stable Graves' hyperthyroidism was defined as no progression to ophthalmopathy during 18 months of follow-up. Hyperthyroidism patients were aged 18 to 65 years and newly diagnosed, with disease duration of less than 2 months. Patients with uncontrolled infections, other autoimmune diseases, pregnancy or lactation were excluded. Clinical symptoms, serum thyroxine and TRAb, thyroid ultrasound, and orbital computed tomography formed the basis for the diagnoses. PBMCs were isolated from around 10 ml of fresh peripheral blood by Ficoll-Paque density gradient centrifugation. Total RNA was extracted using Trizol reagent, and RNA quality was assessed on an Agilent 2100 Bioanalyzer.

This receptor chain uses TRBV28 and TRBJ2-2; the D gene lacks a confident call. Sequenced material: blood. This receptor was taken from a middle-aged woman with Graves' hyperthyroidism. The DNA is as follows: TGTGCCGGCACCTACACCGGGGAGCTGTTTTTT. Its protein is CAGTYTGELFF.